Presented here are 27 T cell receptor beta chains from one specimen sequenced in a study of graft-versus-host responses after intestinal transplantation (dated by TCRdb to the early 2020s). For these TCRs, the target antigens are not known. Library preparation was by the immunoSEQ multiplex PCR assay. TCRdb took over this immuneACCESS table, retaining in-frame rearrangements with V and J assigned. Such tables are incomplete; in checked studies, under half of the missing clones stem from an unresolved V gene, and the remainder is unexplained. In all, the sample holds more than 100,000 clones, and around 96% of those were seen once. The biggest ten clones account for over 2.5% of the sample. In light of the paper, this sample's time point label describes: cells obtained before transplantation from donor or recipient. The sample here was unstimulated CD8+ T cells sorted from spleen or lymph node cells, taken before intestinal transplant. Every receptor here comes from a human donor who received an intestinal transplant.

The chain uses TRBV4-3 and TRBJ2-7; no clear D gene. V lost 0 bases to trimming and J lost 1 base, with 7 bases between them. Per germline, CDR1 LGHNA and CDR2 YSLEER. The CDR3 is made up of 14 amino acids. CDR3 nucleotide sequence: TGCGCCAGCAGCCAAGATCAAGGGTCCTACGAGCAGTACTTC. It encodes CASSQDQGSYEQYF.

The V and J genes are TRBV4-2 and TRBJ2-7; no reliable D call. Germline V gives CDR1 LGHNA, CDR2 YNFKEQ. Trimming took off 4 bases at V and 2 bases at J, with 12 bases between the two ends. This CDR3 spans 14 amino acids. For the CDR3, the DNA is TGTGCCAGCAGCCGATCGGCCCCCGCCTACGAGCAGTACTTC. It is translated as CASSRSAPAYEQYF.

This clone was seen more than once but under ten times. This rearrangement joins TRBV5-1 to TRBJ1-5; maybe TRBD1 (6 bases). The CDR3 consists of 15 residues. V dropped 4 bases and J dropped 3 bases, with 14 bases sitting between them. The V gene's germline CDR1 is SGHRS and CDR2 YFSETQ. In DNA, the CDR3 is TGCGCCAGCAGCCTCGGCCAGGGGAACAATCAGCCCCAGCATTTT. This codes for CASSLGQGNNQPQHF.

The gene calls are TRBV5-5 and TRBJ1-1; 8 nucleotides agree with TRBD1. CDR1 is SGHKS, CDR2 YYEKEE, per germline (reference sequence). The CDR3 has 16 amino acids. With 4 bases clipped from V and 1 base from J, the junction kept 9 bases outside the gene matches. The CDR3 spells CASSQDRDGKNTEAFF. For the CDR3, the DNA is TGTGCCAGCAGCCAGGACAGGGATGGGAAGAACACTGAAGCTTTCTTT.

Notes on this clone: The same CDR3 arises from other DNA sequences in this sample as well. The rearrangement joins TRBV10-2 to TRBJ1-1; 8 positions match TRBD1. From germline, CDR1 is WSHSY and CDR2 SAAADI. CDR3 length: 15 amino acids. V shed 4 bases and J 3 bases; nucleotides not matched to a gene: 7. In DNA form, the CDR3 reads TGCGCCAGCAGTGTGGAGACAGGGGAGGACACTGAAGCTTTCTTT. Translating gives CASSVETGEDTEAFF.

The chain uses TRBV7-9 and TRBJ1-5; 8 bases are a match to TRBD1. The germline V gene encodes CDR1 SEHNR and CDR2 FQNEAQ (reference sequence). This CDR3 has 14 residues. The junction had 3 bases not matched to a gene; V was cut back by 5 bases and J by 3 bases. This CDR3 is CASSETGDNQPQHF. The CDR3 DNA is TGTGCCAGCAGCGAGACAGGGGACAATCAGCCCCAGCATTTT.

The rearrangement joins TRBV19 to TRBJ2-1; 7 bases fit TRBD2. Germline V gene sequence: CDR1 LNHDA, CDR2 SQIVND (reference sequence). The junction had 4 bases not matched to a gene; V was cut back by 7 bases and J by 1 base. This CDR3 is 14 amino acids long. Here the CDR3 DNA reads TGTGCCAGTACTCCGGGACTATCCTACAATGAGCAGTTCTTC. Translating it yields CASTPGLSYNEQFF.

The chain uses TRBV4-3 and TRBJ2-7; tentative D call: TRBD2 (6 bases). With 3 bases removed from V and 0 bases from J, the gap between germline ends came to 9 bases. Germline V gene sequence: CDR1 LGHNA, CDR2 YSLEER. The CDR3 is 14 residues long. The CDR3 DNA is TGCGCCAGCAGCCATGGGGGGAGCTCCTACGAGCAGTACTTC. Encoded protein: CASSHGGSSYEQYF.

CDR3 bases: TGTGCCAGCAGTTTTGTCCAGCGGCGCTACGAGCAGTACTTC. Its protein product is CASSFVQRRYEQYF. This chain uses TRBV28 with TRBJ2-7, with D tentatively TRBD2 (5 bases). The germline CDR1 and CDR2 sequences are MDHEN and SYDVKM. CDR3 length: 14 amino acids. V shed 3 bases and J shed 3 bases, with 12 bases lying between them. Full variable domain (remainder filled in from reference TRBV28 and TRBJ2-7): DVKVTQSSRYLVKRTGEKVFLECVQDMDHENMFWYRQDPGLGLRLIYFSYDVKMKEKGDIPEGYSVSREKKERFSLILESASTNQTSMYLCASSFVQRRYEQYFGPGTRLTVT.

V and J are TRBV7-2 and TRBJ2-7; 9 bases are a match to TRBD2. The CDR3 sequence is 16 residues long. Trimming removed 2 bases from V and 0 bases from J; junction bases left unmatched: 5. Germline V gives CDR1 SGHTA, CDR2 FQGNSA. The CDR3, as DNA: TGTGCCAGCAGCTTAATACTAGCGGGTCACTCCTACGAGCAGTACTTC. Its protein product is CASSLILAGHSYEQYF.

The chain combines TRBV7-2 with TRBJ2-7, with a tentative D call TRBD1 (5 bases). Germline assignment: CDR1 SGHTA and CDR2 FQGNSA. This CDR3 has 14 amino acids. Trimming removed 1 base at V and 7 bases at J, with 14 bases between. CDR3 region: CASSLDWSSGEQYF. CDR3 nucleotide sequence: TGTGCCAGCAGCTTAGATTGGAGCTCAGGGGAGCAGTACTTC.

The genes are TRBV4-1 and TRBJ1-1, with TRBD1 matching over 7 bases. This CDR3 comprises 15 residues. The V and J ends lost 0 bases and 10 bases, in that order; junction bases with no gene match: 11. Germline V CDR1 and CDR2: MGHRA, YSYEKL. DNA for the CDR3: TGCGCCAGCAGCCAAGATCCCGGACAGGAACGGATAGCTTTCTTT. This sequence encodes CASSQDPGQERIAFF.

The genes are TRBV5-6 and TRBJ2-2, with unresolved D. This CDR3 is built from 16 residues. V was pared by 1 base and J by 0 bases, with 10 bases between. Per the germline V gene, CDR1 is SGHDT and CDR2 is YYEEEE. The CDR3 loop reads CASSLLRRSNTGELFF. For the CDR3, the DNA is TGTGCCAGCAGCTTGCTAAGGAGATCGAACACCGGGGAGCTGTTTTTT.

The rearrangement uses TRBV30 and TRBJ1-6, with D uncertain. CDR3 length: 13 residues. With 4 bases removed from V and 5 bases from J, the gap between germline ends came to 9 bases. The germline gives CDR1 GTSNPN, CDR2 SVGIG (reference sequence). The CDR3 protein is CAWNPGNNSPLHF. In DNA form, the CDR3 reads TGTGCCTGGAACCCCGGGAATAATTCACCCCTCCACTTT.

The rearrangement uses TRBV15 and TRBJ1-4; 8 positions match TRBD1. The CDR3 is 13 residues long. V lost 8 bases and J lost 7; bases outside the gene matches: 6. Germline lookup yields CDR1 LNHNV and CDR2 YYDKDF (reference sequence). CDR3: CATGLDRVEKLFF. The CDR3 region has the DNA TGTGCCACCGGTCTGGACAGGGTTGAAAAACTGTTTTTT.

The chain has TRBV19 and TRBJ2-1; 11 bases fit TRBD2. V trimming: 3 bases; J trimming: 7 bases; junction bases outside the gene matches: 8. Germline values: CDR1 LNHDA, CDR2 SQIVND (reference sequence). CDR3 length: 16 residues. In nucleotides, the CDR3 is TGTGCCAGTAGTATGACTAGCGGGGACCCATCGAATGAGCAGTTCTTC. Amino acids: CASSMTSGDPSNEQFF.

Comments on this clone: Within the sample, other DNA sequences also encode this same CDR3. This rearrangement joins TRBV28 to TRBJ1-2; possible D gene TRBD1, 6 bases. V lost 5 bases to trimming and J lost 8 bases, with 15 bases between them. CDR1 is MDHEN and CDR2 is SYDVKM in the germline V gene. This CDR3 has 13 residues. The CDR3 DNA sequence: TGTGCCAGCAGTCCGCCGGGACAAGGGGGCTACACCTTC. It codes for CASSPPGQGGYTF.

V gene TRBV7-9 combines with J gene TRBJ1-4; 7 nucleotides match TRBD1. This CDR3 spans 16 amino acids. The germline V gene encodes CDR1 SEHNR and CDR2 FQNEAQ (reference sequence). With V trimmed by 5 bases and J by 6 bases, 12 bases remained unmatched. The CDR3 DNA reads as TGTGCCAGCAGCCGAAAATTACAGGGGCGGGATGAAAAACTGTTTTTT. It encodes CASSRKLQGRDEKLFF.

This chain uses TRBV6-5 with TRBJ1-6; 11 bases are a match to TRBD1. CDR1 MNHEY and CDR2 SVGAGI come from the germline V gene. The CDR3 is made up of 14 amino acids. J gave up 10 bases and V 5 bases, and 4 bases lay outside the gene matches. This chain's CDR3 is CASSPGQGASPLHF. CDR3 DNA: TGTGCCAGCAGTCCCGGACAGGGGGCCTCACCCCTCCACTTT.

The chain has TRBV13 and TRBJ1-5; 7 nucleotides line up with TRBD1. Germline V gene sequence: CDR1 PRHDT, CDR2 FYEKMQ (reference sequence). V lost 0 bases to trimming and J lost 4 bases; unmatched junction nucleotides: 3. The CDR3 is made up of 15 amino acids. This chain's CDR3 is CASSLGRQGNQPQHF. Here the CDR3 DNA reads TGTGCCAGCAGCTTAGGAAGACAGGGAAATCAGCCCCAGCATTTT.

This chain uses TRBV2 with TRBJ2-7; perhaps D is TRBD1 or TRBD2 (6 bases each). In germline, CDR1 is SNHLY, CDR2 FYNNEI. This CDR3 region has 16 residues. V was cut by 3 bases and J by 0 bases, with 15 bases left in between. The CDR3 sequence: CASSDPRGDTSYEQYF. The CDR3 bases are TGTGCCAGCAGTGACCCTAGGGGGGACACCTCCTACGAGCAGTACTTC.

The chain recombines TRBV15 with TRBJ2-3; weak D call: TRBD1 (5 bases). The CDR3 is 17 amino acids. V gave up 0 bases and J gave up 1 base, with 14 bases separating them. The V gene's germline CDR1 is LNHNV and CDR2 YYDKDF (reference sequence). CDR3 in DNA: TGTGCCACCAGCAGAGATATCCAAGGGGTGGGCACAGATACGCAGTATTTT. This encodes CATSRDIQGVGTDTQYF.

The chain joins TRBV6-6 to TRBJ1-4; tentatively, D is TRBD1 (5 bases). This CDR3 has 14 residues. Trimming took 5 bases from V and 6 from J, leaving 13 bases between them. Germline V gives CDR1 MNHNY, CDR2 SVGAGI (reference sequence). The CDR3 DNA is TGTGCCAGCAGTCCCCAGGGAGGAGATGAAAAACTGTTTTTT. Protein product: CASSPQGGDEKLFF.

The V call is TRBV7-9, the J call TRBJ2-5; TRBD2 matches at 7 bases. With the DNA end fitting TRBJ2-7 better, the J assignment may be wrong. The germline gives CDR1 SEHNR, CDR2 FQNEAQ (reference sequence). The CDR3 has 17 amino acids. The CDR3 reads CASSLVSAGERSHEQYF. The CDR3 DNA is TGTGCCAGCAGCTTGGTATCGGCGGGGGAGCGATCCCACGAGCAGTACTTC.

The V gene is TRBV4-3, the J gene TRBJ1-1; D is unclear. The length of the CDR3 is 14 residues. The V end lost 1 base, the J end lost 1 base, and 7 bases lay between the germline ends. Germline V lookup: CDR1 LGHNA, CDR2 YSLEER. CDR3 coding DNA: TGCGCCAGCAGCCAAGTAACAGAGAACACTGAAGCTTTCTTT. It codes for CASSQVTENTEAFF.

J is TRBJ1-1 and V is TRBV7-9; 7 nucleotides align to TRBD1. CDR1 is SEHNR, CDR2 FQNEAQ, per germline (reference sequence). The CDR3 totals 15 residues. Trimming cost V 0 bases and J 0 bases; bases outside gene matches: 1. The CDR3 loop reads CASSLAQGVNTEAFF. The CDR3 DNA reads TGTGCCAGCAGCTTAGCTCAGGGGGTGAACACTGAAGCTTTCTTT.

The CDR3 spells CASSFHGQTGELFF. CDR3 DNA sequence: TGTGCCAGCAGCTTTCACGGACAAACCGGGGAGCTGTTTTTT. This chain joins TRBV7-2 and TRBJ2-2; a weak D match, TRBD1 (5 bases). Deletions cut 3 bases from V and 5 bases from J, with 10 bases between. This CDR3 region has 14 residues. Germline loops: CDR1 SGHTA, CDR2 FQGNSA.